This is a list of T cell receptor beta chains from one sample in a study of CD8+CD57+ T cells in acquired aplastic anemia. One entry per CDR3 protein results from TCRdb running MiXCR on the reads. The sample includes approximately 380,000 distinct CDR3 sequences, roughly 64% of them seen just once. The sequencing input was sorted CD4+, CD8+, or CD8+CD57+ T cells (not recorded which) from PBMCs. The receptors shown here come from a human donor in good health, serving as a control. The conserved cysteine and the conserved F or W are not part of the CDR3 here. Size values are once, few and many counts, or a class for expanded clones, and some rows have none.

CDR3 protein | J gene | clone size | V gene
ASRKTAGASEQF | TRBJ2-1 | many | TRBV6-5
ASSPDREKRPSN | TRBJ1-3 | . | TRBV14
ASSYEGLRGYT | TRBJ1-2 | many | TRBV12-3/TRBV12-4
ASSPKAGTGGYEQY | TRBJ2-7 | . | TRBV7-2
ASSLLVDRATEAF | TRBJ1-1 | many | TRBV12-3/TRBV12-4
ASSSSGRTSGYEQY | TRBJ2-7 | once | TRBV9
ASFIGGSEQY | TRBJ2-7 | once | TRBV19
ASSLSGIVYEQY | TRBJ2-7 | . | TRBV5-4
ASSVVLGGPRTGELF | TRBJ2-2 | few | TRBV9
ASSFSGGATEPQY | TRBJ2-3 | . | TRBV7-2
TVSEAPYEQY | TRBJ2-7 | . | TRBV4-3
ATSGSPGWLDEKLY | TRBJ2-3 | . | TRBV15
ASSVGQGIGELF | TRBJ2-2 | few | TRBV19
ASIVEVGDTEAF | TRBJ1-1 | once | TRBV6-1
ASSALVVSGDTQY | TRBJ2-3 | . | TRBV25-1
ASFGGANNSPLH | TRBJ1-6 | . | TRBV10-3
ASSLRTGAMVAGVLT | TRBJ2-6 | . | TRBV7-2